Each of the 19 T cell receptor beta chains below was sequenced from the same sample in a study of blood T cell repertoires in COVID-19. TCRdb's copy holds only in-frame clones and misses some; the assay was immunoSEQ multiplex PCR. The data contain over 90,000 clones, about 90% of them singletons. Sequenced material: peripheral blood. The receptors were gathered from an older woman with acute or convalescent COVID-19.

V is TRBV7-9 and J is TRBJ1-5; D is unresolved. The CDR3 length is 15 residues. Trimming removed 1 base from V and 2 bases from J, with 9 bases in between. Germline V CDR1 and CDR2: SEHNR, FQNEAQ (reference sequence). Here the CDR3 reads CASSLGTLGNQPQHF. CDR3 DNA sequence: TGTGCCAGCAGCTTAGGGACTTTGGGCAATCAGCCCCAGCATTTT. The full variable domain, in which reference TRBV7-9 and TRBJ1-5 provide the parts outside the CDR3, is DTGVSQNPRHKITKRGQNVTFRCDPISEHNRLYWYRQTLGQGPEFLTYFQNEAQLEKSRLLSDRFSAERPKGSFSTLEIQRTEQGDSAMYLCASSLGTLGNQPQHFGDGTRLSIL.

The V gene is TRBV21-1, the J gene TRBJ2-5; the table calls TRBD1, which could not be checked here. TRBV21-1 is shown as a pseudogene. The CDR3 covers 15 residues. CDR3 region: CASSAGQTIQETQYF. The CDR3 nucleotides read TGTGCCAGCAGTGCGGGACAGACGATCCAAGAGACCCAGTACTTC.

This clone has only one observation. V and J are TRBV30 and TRBJ2-1; TRBD2 matches 13 bases. Germline CDR1 is GTSNPN and CDR2 is SVGIG (reference sequence). This CDR3 has 15 amino acids. V was pared by 0 bases and J by 8 bases, with 4 bases of the junction left unmatched. The CDR3, as DNA: TGTGCCTGGAGTGTTGGACTAGCGGGAGTAGATGAGCAGTTCTTC. Translation gives CAWSVGLAGVDEQFF.

The J gene is TRBJ1-1, the V gene TRBV6-5; tentative D call: TRBD1 (6 bases). Germline assignment: CDR1 MNHEY and CDR2 SVGAGI. V lost 1 base to trimming and J lost 10 bases, with 13 bases between them. The CDR3 runs to 13 residues. Here the CDR3 reads CASSYLLQGGAFF. In DNA form, the CDR3 reads TGTGCCAGCAGTTACTTATTACAGGGTGGAGCTTTCTTT.

This chain uses TRBV19 with TRBJ2-1, with 11 bases identical to TRBD2. Germline values: CDR1 LNHDA, CDR2 SQIVND (reference sequence). The length of the CDR3 is 17 residues. V gave up 5 bases and J gave up 2 bases; unmatched junction bases: 8. The CDR3 region is CASSPDLAGGTYNEQFF. The CDR3 DNA follows: TGTGCCAGTAGTCCCGACCTAGCGGGAGGAACCTACAATGAGCAGTTCTTC.

The chain uses TRBV30 and TRBJ1-6, with 7 bases that match TRBD1. Germline-derived CDR1 and CDR2 are GTSNPN and SVGIG (reference sequence). The length of the CDR3 is 18 residues. V gave up 3 bases and J gave up 10 bases; unmatched junction bases: 21. Here the CDR3 DNA reads TGTGCCTGGAGCAAAACAGGGGACAGTCGCCTGATAGGCTCACCCCTCCACTTT. It specifies CAWSKTGDSRLIGSPLHF.

The V gene is TRBV11-1, the J gene TRBJ2-3; 10 bases are a match to TRBD2. Germline loops: CDR1 SGHAT, CDR2 FQDESV (reference sequence). The CDR3 length is 16 residues. J gave up 2 bases and V 1 base, and 3 bases lay outside the gene matches. CDR3 sequence: CASSLGLAGDTDTQYF. CDR3 in DNA: TGTGCCAGCAGCTTAGGGCTAGCGGGAGACACAGATACGCAGTATTTT.

Details on this clone: Germline is not matched at one junction end, which may reflect a read error. The V call is TRBV7-7, the J call TRBJ2-5, with TRBD2 identical over 9 bases. The germline CDR1 and CDR2 sequences are SSHAT and FNYEAQ (reference sequence). There are 16 residues in the CDR3. In DNA form, the CDR3 reads TGTGCTAGCAGCTTAGATGGCGGGAGGGCCAGGGAGACCCAGTACTTC. The encoded protein is CASSLDGGRARETQYF.

A remark on this clone: One end of the junction does not line up with germline, which may come from a read error. The chain joins TRBV5-1 to TRBJ2-3, with a tentative D call TRBD2 (7 bases). Germline V gene data show CDR1 as SGHRS and CDR2 as YFSETQ. This CDR3 comprises 12 residues. The CDR3 nucleotides are TGCGCCAGCAGCCTTGGAGCGGGACACGGCATTTTT. Translation: CASSLGAGHGIF. The full variable domain, completed using reference TRBV5-1 and TRBJ2-3, is KAGVTQTPRYLIKTRGQQVTLSCSPISGHRSVSWYQQTPGQGLQFLFEYFSETQRNKGNFPGRFSGRQFSNSRSEMNVSTLELGDSALYLCASSLGAGHGIFGPGTRLTVL.

This clone was seen just once. The V gene is TRBV5-1, the J gene TRBJ2-2; 11 bases line up with TRBD1. V lost 5 bases, J lost 4 bases, and 4 bases stayed unmatched. The CDR3 extends over 15 amino acids. From germline, CDR1 is SGHRS and CDR2 YFSETQ. CDR3 nucleotide sequence: TGCGCCAGCAGGGCCGGGACAGGGGGCACCGGGGAGCTGTTTTTT. The encoded protein is CASRAGTGGTGELFF.

The chain is built from TRBV20-1 and TRBJ2-5, with 7 positions matching TRBD1. Germline V gene lookup returns CDR1 DFQATT and CDR2 SNEGSKA (reference sequence). The V gene end was trimmed by 6 bases and the J gene end by 3 bases; junction bases not matched to a gene: 4. The CDR3 is 12 residues long. Here the CDR3 DNA reads TGCAGTGCAAGTCAGGGGGAAGAGACCCAGTACTTC. Translating gives CSASQGEETQYF.

This sequence joins TRBV11-1 and TRBJ1-4; no clear D. V lost 3 bases to trimming and J lost 4 bases, with 12 bases between them. Germline CDR1 SGHAT, CDR2 FQDESV (reference sequence). The CDR3 has 15 amino acids. The CDR3, as DNA: TGTGCCAGCAGCTTTGCCCTCGAGAGTAATGAAAAACTGTTTTTT. It specifies CASSFALESNEKLFF.

This chain links TRBV5-1 with TRBJ2-5, with TRBD1 matching 7 bases. The V gene end was trimmed by 4 bases and the J gene end by 2 bases; junction bases not matched to a gene: 8. Germline CDR1 is SGHRS and CDR2 is YFSETQ. The CDR3 length is 15 residues. CDR3 loop: CASSPLPGQQETQYF. DNA of the CDR3: TGCGCCAGCAGCCCCCTCCCGGGACAGCAAGAGACCCAGTACTTC.

This clone was picked up one time. The genes are TRBV11-2 and TRBJ2-7; TRBD2 matches at 7 bases. The CDR3 is made up of 14 amino acids. Trimming took 2 bases from V and 5 from J; bases not matched to a gene: 6. Germline V CDR1 and CDR2: SGHAT, FQNNGV. This chain's CDR3 is CASSLSTSRNEQYV. CDR3 nucleotide sequence: TGTGCCAGCAGCTTATCGACTAGCCGGAACGAGCAGTACGTC.

This sequence joins TRBV28 and TRBJ1-4, with D possibly being TRBD1 (5 bases). Germline V CDR1 and CDR2: MDHEN, SYDVKM. V shed 2 bases and J shed 3 bases, with 10 bases lying between them. This CDR3 is 15 amino acids long. This CDR3 reads CASSLPQGSNEKLFF. The CDR3 DNA reads TGTGCCAGCAGTTTACCCCAGGGATCTAATGAAAAACTGTTTTTT.

The rearrangement joins TRBV18 to TRBJ2-7; D unresolved. CDR1 KGHSH and CDR2 LQKENI come from the germline V gene. With 2 bases removed from V and 2 bases from J, the gap between germline ends came to 7 bases. The length of the CDR3 is 13 residues. In DNA form, the CDR3 reads TGTGCCAGCTCACCAGTACTACCCTACGAGCAGTACTTC. It encodes CASSPVLPYEQYF.

The chain employs TRBV24-1 and TRBJ1-1; D ambiguous. The V gene's germline CDR1 is KGHDR and CDR2 SFDVKD. The CDR3 contains 12 residues. The DNA of the CDR3 is TGTGCTTCCCGGGGAGCCGACACTGAAGCTTTCTTT. Translating gives CASRGADTEAFF.

This chain joins TRBV6-1 and TRBJ2-5; 7 nucleotides agree with TRBD2. The ends lost 2 bases at V and 7 bases at J; junction bases unmatched: 13. The CDR3 runs 16 residues. The germline V gene encodes CDR1 MNHNS and CDR2 SASEGT. The CDR3 region is CASSEMGRESLATQYF. CDR3 nucleotides: TGTGCCAGCAGTGAAATGGGGCGGGAGTCTTTAGCGACCCAGTACTTC.

This chain joins TRBV9 and TRBJ1-2; maybe TRBD1 (5 bases). The CDR3 contains 14 residues. CDR1 is SGDLS, CDR2 YYNGEE, per germline. The V end was cut by 8 bases, the J end by 4 bases, with 18 bases between. The CDR3 sequence is CASGTSRDRYGYTF. As DNA, the CDR3 is TGTGCCAGTGGGACTTCCAGGGATCGCTATGGCTACACCTTC.